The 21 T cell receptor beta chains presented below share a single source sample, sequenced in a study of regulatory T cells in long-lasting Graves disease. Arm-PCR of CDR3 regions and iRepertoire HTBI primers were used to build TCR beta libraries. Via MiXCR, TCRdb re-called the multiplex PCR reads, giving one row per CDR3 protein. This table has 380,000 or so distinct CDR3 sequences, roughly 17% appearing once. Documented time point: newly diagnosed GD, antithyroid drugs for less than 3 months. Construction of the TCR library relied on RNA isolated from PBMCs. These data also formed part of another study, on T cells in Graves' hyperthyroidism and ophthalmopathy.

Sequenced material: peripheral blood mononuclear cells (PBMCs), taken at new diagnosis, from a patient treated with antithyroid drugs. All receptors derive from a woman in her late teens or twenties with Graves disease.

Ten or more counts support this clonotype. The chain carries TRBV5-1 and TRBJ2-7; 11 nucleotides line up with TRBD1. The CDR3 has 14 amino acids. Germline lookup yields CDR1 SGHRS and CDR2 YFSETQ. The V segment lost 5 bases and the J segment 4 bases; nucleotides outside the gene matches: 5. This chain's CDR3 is CASSHGTGGYEQYF. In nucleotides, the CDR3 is TGCGCCAGCAGTCACGGGACAGGGGGATACGAGCAGTACTTC.

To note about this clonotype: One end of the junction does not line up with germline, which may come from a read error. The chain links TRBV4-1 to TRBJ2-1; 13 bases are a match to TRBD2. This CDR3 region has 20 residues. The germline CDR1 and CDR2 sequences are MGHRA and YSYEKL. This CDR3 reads CASSQGRLAGGPSSYNEQSF. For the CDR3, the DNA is TGCGCCAGCAGCCAAGGGAGACTAGCGGGGGGTCCTAGCTCCTACAATGAGCAGTCCTTC.

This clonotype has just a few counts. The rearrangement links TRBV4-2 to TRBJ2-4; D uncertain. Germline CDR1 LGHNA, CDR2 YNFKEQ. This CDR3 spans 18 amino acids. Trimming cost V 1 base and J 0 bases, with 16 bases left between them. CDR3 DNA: TGTGCCAGCAGCCAAGGGTCGAGTTTTTCGGAAGCCAAAAACATTCAGTACTTC. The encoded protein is CASSQGSSFSEAKNIQYF.

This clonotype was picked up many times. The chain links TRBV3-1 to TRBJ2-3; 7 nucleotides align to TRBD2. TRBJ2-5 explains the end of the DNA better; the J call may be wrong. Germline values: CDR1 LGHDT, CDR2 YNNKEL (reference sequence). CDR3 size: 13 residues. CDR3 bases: TGTGCCAGCAGCCAAGAAAGGGACTACACCCAGTACTTC. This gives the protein CASSQERDYTQYF.

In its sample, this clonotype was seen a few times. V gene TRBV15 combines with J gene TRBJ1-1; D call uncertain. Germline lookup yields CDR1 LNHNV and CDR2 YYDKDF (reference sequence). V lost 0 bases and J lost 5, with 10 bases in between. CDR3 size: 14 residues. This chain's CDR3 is CATSRDFSSTEAFF. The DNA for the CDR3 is TGTGCCACCAGCAGAGATTTTTCGAGTACTGAAGCTTTCTTT.

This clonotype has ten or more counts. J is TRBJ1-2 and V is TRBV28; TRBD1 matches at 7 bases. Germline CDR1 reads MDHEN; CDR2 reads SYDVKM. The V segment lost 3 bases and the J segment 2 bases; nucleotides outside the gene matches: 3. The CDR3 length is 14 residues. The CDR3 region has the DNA TGTGCCAGCAGTTTGGGGGGACAGAACTATGGCTACACCTTC. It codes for CASSLGGQNYGYTF.

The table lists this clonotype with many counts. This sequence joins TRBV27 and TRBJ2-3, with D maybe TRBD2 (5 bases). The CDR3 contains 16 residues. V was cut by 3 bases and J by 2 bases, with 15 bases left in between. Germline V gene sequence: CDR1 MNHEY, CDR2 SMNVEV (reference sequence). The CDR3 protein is CASSFLPSRDTDTQYF. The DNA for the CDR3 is TGTGCCAGCAGTTTTCTGCCTTCACGGGACACAGATACGCAGTATTTT.

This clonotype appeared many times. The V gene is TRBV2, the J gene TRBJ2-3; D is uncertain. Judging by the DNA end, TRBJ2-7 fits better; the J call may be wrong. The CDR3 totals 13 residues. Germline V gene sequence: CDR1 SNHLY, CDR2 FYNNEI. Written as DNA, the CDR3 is TGTGCCAGCAGGCCTATGGACTCCTACGAGCAGTACTTC. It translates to CASRPMDSYEQYF.

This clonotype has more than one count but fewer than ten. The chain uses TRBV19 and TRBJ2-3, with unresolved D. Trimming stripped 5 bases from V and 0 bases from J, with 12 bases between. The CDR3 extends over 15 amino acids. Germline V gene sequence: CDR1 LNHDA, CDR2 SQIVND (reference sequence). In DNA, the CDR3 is TGTGCCAGTAGTTCAACCACGACAAGCACAGATACGCAGTATTTT. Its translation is CASSSTTTSTDTQYF.

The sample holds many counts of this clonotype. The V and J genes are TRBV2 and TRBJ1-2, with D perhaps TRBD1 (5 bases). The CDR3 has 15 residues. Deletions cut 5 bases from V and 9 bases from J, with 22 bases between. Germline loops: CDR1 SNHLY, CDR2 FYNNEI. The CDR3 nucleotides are TGTGCCAGCAGTCTCAAGCGAGGCAGGGAGGGGCGCTACACCTTC. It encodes CASSLKRGREGRYTF.

In DNA, the CDR3 is TGCAGCACACTGGACGGGAATCAGCCCCAGCATTTT. Translated: CSTLDGNQPQHF. This chain links TRBV29-1 with TRBJ1-5; D not certain. Looked up from germline, CDR1 is SQVTM and CDR2 is ANQGSEA. The length of the CDR3 is 12 residues. The V end lost 8 bases, the J end lost 4 bases, and 12 bases lay between the germline ends.

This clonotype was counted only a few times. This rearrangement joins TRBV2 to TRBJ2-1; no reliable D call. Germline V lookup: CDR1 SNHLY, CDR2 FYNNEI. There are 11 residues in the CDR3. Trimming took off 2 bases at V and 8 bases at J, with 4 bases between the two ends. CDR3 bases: TGTGCCAGCAGTGAACGAGATGAGCAGTTCTTC. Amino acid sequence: CASSERDEQFF.

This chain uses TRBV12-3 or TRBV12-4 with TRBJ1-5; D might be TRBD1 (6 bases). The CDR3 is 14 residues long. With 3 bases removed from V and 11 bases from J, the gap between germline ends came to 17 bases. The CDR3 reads CASSFGTPDRAQHF. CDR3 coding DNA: TGTGCCAGCAGTTTTGGGACACCAGATCGGGCCCAGCATTTT.

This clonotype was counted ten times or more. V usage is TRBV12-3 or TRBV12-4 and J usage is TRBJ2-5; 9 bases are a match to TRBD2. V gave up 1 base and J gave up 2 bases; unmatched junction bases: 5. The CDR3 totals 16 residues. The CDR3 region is CASSLGSGGLQETQYF. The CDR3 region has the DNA TGTGCCAGCAGTTTAGGTAGCGGGGGCCTACAAGAGACCCAGTACTTC.

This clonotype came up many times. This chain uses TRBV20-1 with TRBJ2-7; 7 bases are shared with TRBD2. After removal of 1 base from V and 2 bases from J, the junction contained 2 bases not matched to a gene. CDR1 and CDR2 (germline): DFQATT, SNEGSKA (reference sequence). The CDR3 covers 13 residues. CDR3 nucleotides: TGCAGTGCTAGAGGGGAGGGAACCTACGAGCAGTACTTC. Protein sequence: CSARGEGTYEQYF.

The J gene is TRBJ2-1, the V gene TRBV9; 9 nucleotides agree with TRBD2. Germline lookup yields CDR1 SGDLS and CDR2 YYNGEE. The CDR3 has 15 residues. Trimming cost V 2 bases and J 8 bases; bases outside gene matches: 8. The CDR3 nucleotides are TGTGCCAGCAGCGTGGGACTAGCCCTATCGGATGAGCAGTTCTTC. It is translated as CASSVGLALSDEQFF.

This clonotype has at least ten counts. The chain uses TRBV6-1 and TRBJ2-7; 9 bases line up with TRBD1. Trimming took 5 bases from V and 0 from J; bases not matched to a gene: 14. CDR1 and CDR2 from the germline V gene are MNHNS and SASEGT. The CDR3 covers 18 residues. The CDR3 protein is CASSHRDRDFGSSYEQYF. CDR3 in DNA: TGTGCCAGCAGTCACCGGGACAGGGATTTTGGAAGCTCCTACGAGCAGTACTTC.

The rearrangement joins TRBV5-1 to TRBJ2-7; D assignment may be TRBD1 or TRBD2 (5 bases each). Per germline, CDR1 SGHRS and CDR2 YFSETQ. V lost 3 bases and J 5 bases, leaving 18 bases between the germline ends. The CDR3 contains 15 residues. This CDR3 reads CASSSPPGRSDEQYF. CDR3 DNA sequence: TGCGCCAGCAGCTCCCCTCCGGGACGCAGTGACGAGCAGTACTTC.

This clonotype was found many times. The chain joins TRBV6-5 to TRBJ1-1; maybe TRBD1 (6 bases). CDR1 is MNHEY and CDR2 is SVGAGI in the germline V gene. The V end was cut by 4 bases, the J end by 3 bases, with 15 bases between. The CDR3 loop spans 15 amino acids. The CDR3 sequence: CASSSPGTLDTEAFF. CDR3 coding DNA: TGTGCCAGCAGTTCCCCAGGGACACTGGACACTGAAGCTTTCTTT.

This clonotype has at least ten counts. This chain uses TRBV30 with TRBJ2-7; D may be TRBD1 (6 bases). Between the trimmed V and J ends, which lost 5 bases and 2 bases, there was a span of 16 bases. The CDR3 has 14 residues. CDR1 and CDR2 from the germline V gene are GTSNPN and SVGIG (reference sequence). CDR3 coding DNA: TGTGCCTGGGAGGCAGGGGACGGACCCTACGAGCAGTACTTC. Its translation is CAWEAGDGPYEQYF.

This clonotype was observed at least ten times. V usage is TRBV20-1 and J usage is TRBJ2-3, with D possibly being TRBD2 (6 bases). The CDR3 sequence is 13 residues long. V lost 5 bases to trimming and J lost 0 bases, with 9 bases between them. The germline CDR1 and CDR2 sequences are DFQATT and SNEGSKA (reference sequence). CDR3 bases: TGCAGTGCTTGGAGGGACAGCACAGATACGCAGTATTTT. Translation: CSAWRDSTDTQYF.